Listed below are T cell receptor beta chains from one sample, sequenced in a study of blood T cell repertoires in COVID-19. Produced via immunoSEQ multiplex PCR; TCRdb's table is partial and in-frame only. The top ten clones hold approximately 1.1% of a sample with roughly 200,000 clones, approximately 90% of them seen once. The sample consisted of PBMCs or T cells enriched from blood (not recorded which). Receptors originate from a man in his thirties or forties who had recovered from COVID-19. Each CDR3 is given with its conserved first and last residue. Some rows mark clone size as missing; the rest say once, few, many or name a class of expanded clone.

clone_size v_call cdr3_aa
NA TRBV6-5 CASSLTVPSYEQYF
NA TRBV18 CASSPVPGLAGDHNEQFF
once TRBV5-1 CASSPTVILGWEKLFF
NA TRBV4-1 CASSQALYNEQFF
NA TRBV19 CASTLASTDTQYF
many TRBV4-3 CASSRWTGTFNEKLFF
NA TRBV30 CAWSVAPLSSYNEQFF
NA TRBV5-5 CASSLVTGAIGELFF
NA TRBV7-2 CASSLQGIANTGELFF
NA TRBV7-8 CASSLMTGKPINQPQHF
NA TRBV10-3 CAISDPGTSGRRDTQYF
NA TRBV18 CASSPPFGGGSYNEQFF
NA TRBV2 CASRLSLADEQFF
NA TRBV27 CASSLSLAGGPGTQYF
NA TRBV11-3 CASSLGLAYEQFF
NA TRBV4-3 CASSQSLQGAYEQYF
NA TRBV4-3 CASSQVSGQETQYF
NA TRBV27 CASSLLPTDSYEQYF
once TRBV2 CASRTGRAGANVLTF
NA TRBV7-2 CASSTESGVGGYTF
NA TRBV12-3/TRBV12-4 CASSSFNYGYTF
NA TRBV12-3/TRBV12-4 CASSWAPGNTIYF
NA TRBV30 CAWSARAQRMPQHF
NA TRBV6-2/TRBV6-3 CASSDLGQGSGANVLTF
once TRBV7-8 CASSLGLAGVSYEQYF
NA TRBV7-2 CASSLVSSGEQYF
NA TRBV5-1 CASSLVAGDEKLFF
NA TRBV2 CASSEDSYGYTF
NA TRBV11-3 CASSLGPGGTDTQYF
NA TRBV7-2 CASSPVPGSFNEQFF
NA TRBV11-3 CASSRPGSTNEKLFF
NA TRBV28 CASRVSRSEDSYGYTF
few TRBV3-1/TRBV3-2 CASSPKGKAESYNEQFF
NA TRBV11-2 CASSLSLAGGFHEQFF
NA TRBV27 CASSLGQMGNQPQHF
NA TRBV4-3 CASSQDRDRRSYEQYF
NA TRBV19 CASSDDPRRGGYTF
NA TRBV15 CATSSRVSSNQPQHF
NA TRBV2 CASKEQGSSNQPQHF
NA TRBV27 CASSPGQGPGEKLFF
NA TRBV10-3 CAISLGQGTNYGYTF
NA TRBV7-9 CASTGLSTDTQYF
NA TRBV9 CASSISGGVNYGYTF
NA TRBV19 CASRPTASSYNEQFF